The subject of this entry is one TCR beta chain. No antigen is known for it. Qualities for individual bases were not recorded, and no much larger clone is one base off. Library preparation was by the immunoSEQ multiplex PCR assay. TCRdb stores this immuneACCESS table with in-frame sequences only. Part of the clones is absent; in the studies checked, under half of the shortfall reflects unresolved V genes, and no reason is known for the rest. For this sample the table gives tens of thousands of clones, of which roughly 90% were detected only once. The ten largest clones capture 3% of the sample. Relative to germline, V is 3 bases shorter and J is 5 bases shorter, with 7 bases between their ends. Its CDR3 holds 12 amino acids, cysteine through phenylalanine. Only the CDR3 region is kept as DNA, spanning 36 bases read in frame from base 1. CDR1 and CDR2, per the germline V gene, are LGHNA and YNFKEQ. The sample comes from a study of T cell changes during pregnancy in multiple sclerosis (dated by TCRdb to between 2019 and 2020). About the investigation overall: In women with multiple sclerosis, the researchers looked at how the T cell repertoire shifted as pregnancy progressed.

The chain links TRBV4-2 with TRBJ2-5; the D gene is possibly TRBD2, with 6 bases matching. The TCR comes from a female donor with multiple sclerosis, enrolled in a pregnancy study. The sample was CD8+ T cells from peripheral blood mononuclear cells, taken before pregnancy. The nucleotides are TGTGCCAGCAGCCAGGGGGGTGAGACCCAGTACTTC. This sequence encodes CASSQGGETQYF.